These 13 T cell receptor beta chains were sequenced from one sample in a study of blood T cell repertoires in COVID-19. Sequencing used immunoSEQ multiplex PCR; TCRdb keeps in-frame clones, though not all of them. The sample carries roughly 230,000 clones, about 80% recorded once. Input material: peripheral blood. The receptors originated from a man aged 50 to 59 with active or convalescent COVID-19.

The chain is built from TRBV7-7 and TRBJ2-7; 8 positions agree with TRBD1. Germline values: CDR1 SSHAT, CDR2 FNYEAQ (reference sequence). After removal of 4 bases from V and 7 bases from J, the junction contained 12 bases not matched to a gene. This CDR3 is 15 amino acids long. CDR3 residues: CASSSRVTGVVEQYF. For the CDR3, the DNA is TGTGCCAGCAGCTCCCGTGTGACAGGGGTGGTTGAGCAGTACTTC.

This chain connects TRBV2 to TRBJ2-1; TRBD1 might be the D (5 bases). The CDR3 covers 14 residues. CDR1 is SNHLY, CDR2 FYNNEI, per germline. V shed 7 bases and J shed 4 bases, with 14 bases lying between them. The CDR3 sequence is CASKDTGAYNEQFF. CDR3 sequence (DNA): TGTGCCAGCAAAGACACAGGCGCATACAATGAGCAGTTCTTC.

V gene TRBV19 combines with J gene TRBJ2-2, with TRBD2 matching over 15 bases. Losses at the gene ends were 8 bases for V and 9 bases for J; bases not matched to a gene: 4. Germline CDR1 LNHDA, CDR2 SQIVND (reference sequence). This CDR3 contains 14 residues. This CDR3 is CASRGTSGGRELFF. The CDR3 DNA reads TGTGCCAGTCGTGGGACTAGCGGGGGGAGGGAGCTGTTTTTT.

The chain employs TRBV5-1 and TRBJ1-4, with a weak D call TRBD1 (5 bases). V was cut by 1 base and J by 12 bases, with 13 bases left in between. Looked up from germline, CDR1 is SGHRS and CDR2 is YFSETQ. CDR3 length: 13 amino acids. CDR3 bases: TGCGCCAGCAGCTTGTTAACAGGTGGTGAACTGTTTTTT. Translating gives CASSLLTGGELFF.

V and J are TRBV5-1 and TRBJ2-2, with D hard to call. Germline CDR1 and CDR2: SGHRS and YFSETQ. The CDR3 contains 14 residues. Trimming stripped 2 bases from V and 4 bases from J, with 9 bases between. The CDR3 DNA sequence: TGCGCCAGCAGCTTCACAAGTGGCACCGGGGAGCTGTTTTTT. Amino acids: CASSFTSGTGELFF. Based on the CDR3 plus reference TRBV5-1 and TRBJ2-2, the full variable domain is KAGVTQTPRYLIKTRGQQVTLSCSPISGHRSVSWYQQTPGQGLQFLFEYFSETQRNKGNFPGRFSGRQFSNSRSEMNVSTLELGDSALYLCASSFTSGTGELFFGEGSRLTVL.

Notes on this clone: One end of the junction fails to match germline, which may point to a read error. CDR3 sequence: CASSQSPVPF. CDR3 nucleotides: TGCGCCAGCAGTCAATCTCCGGTCCCGTTC. The rearrangement uses TRBV23-1 and TRBJ2-7, with D unresolved. TRBV23-1 is classed as an ORF, of uncertain function. The CDR3 covers 10 residues.

The chain joins TRBV25-1 to TRBJ1-2; 9 nucleotides align to TRBD1. The CDR3 sequence is 14 residues long. V gave up 5 bases and J gave up 3 bases; unmatched junction bases: 4. Germline V gene data show CDR1 as MGHDK and CDR2 as SYGVNS. The CDR3 loop is CASSNRGPDYGYTF. The DNA for the CDR3 is TGTGCCAGCAGTAACAGGGGGCCGGACTATGGCTACACCTTC.

The chain uses TRBV21-1 and TRBJ1-2. TRBV21-1 constitutes a pseudogene. This CDR3 contains 14 residues. The DNA of the CDR3 is TGTGCCAGCAGCAAAGTCAGGACTTCATATGGCTACACCTTC. Protein: CASSKVRTSYGYTF.

The genes are TRBV2 and TRBJ2-7, with a weak D call TRBD2 (6 bases). From germline, CDR1 is SNHLY and CDR2 FYNNEI. Trimming took 6 bases from V and 6 from J, leaving 6 bases between them. This CDR3 spans 10 amino acids. The CDR3 DNA is TGTGCCAGCAGGGGGGGCGAGCAGTACTTC. Its protein product is CASRGGEQYF.

In its sample, this clone was seen once. The V gene is TRBV12-2, the J gene TRBJ2-3; the DNA was not compared with TRBD1, the D call given in the table. TRBV12-2 has pseudogene status. This CDR3 is 14 amino acids long. The DNA for the CDR3 is TGTGCAAGTCGCCGTACAGGGGACACAGATACGCAGTATTTT. Its translation: CASRRTGDTDTQYF.

V is TRBV6-4 and J is TRBJ2-3; 9 bases are shared with TRBD2. Germline CDR1 is MRHNA and CDR2 is SNTAGT. There are 16 residues in the CDR3. V dropped 3 bases and J dropped 2; count of bases not matched to a gene: 6. In DNA, the CDR3 is TGTGCCAGCAGTGAAGCTAGCGGGGTGAACACAGATACGCAGTATTTT. This gives the protein CASSEASGVNTDTQYF.

The rearrangement links TRBV4-1 to TRBJ2-5; 9 positions agree with TRBD1. CDR1 and CDR2 from the germline V gene are MGHRA and YSYEKL. This CDR3 region has 15 residues. Trimming cost V 5 bases and J 5 bases; bases outside gene matches: 9. This CDR3 reads CASSTGDRVSETQYF. CDR3 DNA: TGCGCCAGCAGCACGGGGGACAGGGTATCGGAGACCCAGTACTTC.

The V call is TRBV6-2 or TRBV6-3, the J call TRBJ2-1; 9 nucleotides agree with TRBD2. The CDR3 consists of 15 residues. The V segment lost 1 base and the J segment 7 bases; nucleotides outside the gene matches: 5. Germline V lookup: CDR1 MNHEY, CDR2 SVGEGT. The CDR3 sequence is CASSYLAGVGNEQFF. The CDR3 DNA sequence: TGTGCCAGCAGTTACTTAGCGGGGGTTGGGAATGAGCAGTTCTTC.